This T cell receptor beta chain was obtained from a study of cytomegalovirus exposure and HLA in healthy donors. Study findings and constraints: CMV serostatus was the only immune exposure information that was available. It was shown in a later analysis that HLA-associated TCR beta chains were more clonally expanded than other, equally common chains. Follow-up analysis seemed to connect common viral pathogens with several of the most significant clusters identified. In an earlier analysis, most TCR beta V segments were productive about 87% or about 30% of the time.

With 60 Vbeta and 13 Jbeta primers, the PCR was carried out. Sequenced by immunoSEQ multiplex PCR; TCRdb stores in-frame clones only, minus some. The sample shows about 140,000 clones, around 77% of them seen only once. For this clone: Its antigen is currently unknown.

The CDR3 is 15 residues long. CDR1 and CDR2 from the germline V gene are MNHNY and SVGAGI (reference sequence). The ends were cut back, 5 bases at V and 0 bases at J, with 11 bases in the middle. The source is a man younger than 45 in good health and CMV-seronegative. The sequencing sample was made of PBMCs. The chain is built from TRBV6-6 and TRBJ1-3; no reliable D call. The CDR3, as DNA: TGTGCCAGCAGTGGTCGGACTGACTCTGGAAACACCATATATTTT. Its translation: CASSGRTDSGNTIYF.